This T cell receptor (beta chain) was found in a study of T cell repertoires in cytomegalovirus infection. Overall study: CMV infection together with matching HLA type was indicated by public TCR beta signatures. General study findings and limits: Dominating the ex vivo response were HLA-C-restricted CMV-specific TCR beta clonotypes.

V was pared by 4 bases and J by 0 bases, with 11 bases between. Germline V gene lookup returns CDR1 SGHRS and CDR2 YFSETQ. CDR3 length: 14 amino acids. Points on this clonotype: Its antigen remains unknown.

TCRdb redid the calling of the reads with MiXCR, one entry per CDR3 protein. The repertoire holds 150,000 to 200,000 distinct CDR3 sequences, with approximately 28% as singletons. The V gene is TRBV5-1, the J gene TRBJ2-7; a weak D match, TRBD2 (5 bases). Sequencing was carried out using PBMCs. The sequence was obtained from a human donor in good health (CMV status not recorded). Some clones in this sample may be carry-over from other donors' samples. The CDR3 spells CASSREESSYEQYF. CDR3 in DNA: TGCGCCAGCAGCCGGGAAGAGAGCTCCTACGAGCAGTACTTC.